These 9 T cell receptor beta chains originate from one sample sequenced in a study of T-cell reconstitution after alpha-beta-depleted transplantation in children. For TCRbeta, the library was prepared with unique molecular identifiers. TCRdb analysed the PCR reads with MiXCR anew, one entry per CDR3 protein. The sample records around 110,000 distinct CDR3 sequences, 10% being singletons. The sequencing used PBMCs, collected before TCRalphabeta/CD19-depleted stem cell transplant. Receptors were obtained from a boy between 2 and 10 years old with acute lymphoblastic leukemia, due to receive a stem cell transplant.

This CDR3 is CASSVDPGTNYGYTF. CDR3 coding DNA: TGTGCCAGCAGCGTAGATCCAGGCACTAACTATGGCTACACCTTC. The chain employs TRBV9 and TRBJ1-2, with D unresolved. V lost 0 bases to trimming and J lost 0 bases, with 9 bases between them. The CDR3 has 15 residues. Germline CDR1 and CDR2: SGDLS and YYNGEE. Filled out from reference TRBV9 and TRBJ1-2, the complete variable domain reads DSGVTQTPKHLITATGQRVTLRCSPRSGDLSVYWYQQSLDQGLQFLIQYYNGEERAKGNILERFSAQQFPDLHSELNLSSLELGDSALYFCASSVDPGTNYGYTFGSGTRLTVV.

The V gene is TRBV5-5, the J gene TRBJ2-7; 11 bases match TRBD2. This CDR3 comprises 15 residues. Trimming at V came to 5 bases and at J to 2 bases, leaving 6 bases not matched to a gene. Germline CDR1 is SGHKS and CDR2 is YYEKEE (reference sequence). The CDR3 region has the DNA TGTGCCAGCAGTATAGCGGGAGGGCCCCCCTACGAGCAGTACTTC. This sequence encodes CASSIAGGPPYEQYF.

The V call is TRBV5-1, the J call TRBJ2-2; D uncertain. The CDR3 contains 12 residues. V was shortened by 4 bases and J by 3 bases, with 4 bases between the two germline ends. Germline assignment: CDR1 SGHRS and CDR2 YFSETQ. CDR3: CASSVHTGELFF. In nucleotides, the CDR3 is TGCGCCAGCAGCGTACACACCGGGGAGCTGTTTTTT.

Ten or more counts support this clonotype. This sequence joins TRBV20-1 and TRBJ2-3; a weak D match, TRBD1 (5 bases). CDR3 length: 15 amino acids. Germline V gives CDR1 DFQATT, CDR2 SNEGSKA (reference sequence). V shed 2 bases and J shed 2 bases, with 14 bases lying between them. The CDR3 nucleotides read TGCAGTGCTAGACCAGGGTTACCCCACACAGATACGCAGTATTTT. Protein sequence: CSARPGLPHTDTQYF.

The rearrangement links TRBV12-3 or TRBV12-4 to TRBJ2-2; D gene unclear. V lost 2 bases, J lost 1 base, and 8 bases lay in between. The CDR3 totals 15 residues. The CDR3 sequence: CASSLLGMNTGELFF. CDR3 nucleotides: TGTGCCAGCAGTTTATTGGGGATGAACACCGGGGAGCTGTTTTTT.

This clonotype was counted at least ten times. The chain combines TRBV7-2 with TRBJ2-3, with D uncertain. The CDR3 extends over 15 amino acids. CDR1 SGHTA and CDR2 FQGNSA come from the germline V gene. Trimming cost V 2 bases and J 0 bases, with 9 bases left between them. The CDR3 bases are TGTGCCAGCAGCTTAAGGAGAGGAAGCACAGATACGCAGTATTTT. This gives the protein CASSLRRGSTDTQYF.

Remarks on this clonotype: Since a much larger clone is just one base distant, this may be a read error. This chain joins TRBV20-1 and TRBJ2-1, with 10 positions matching TRBD2. The CDR3 sequence is 15 residues long. V was clipped by 6 bases and J by 0 bases; unmatched bases: 5. The germline gives CDR1 DFQATT, CDR2 SNEGSKA (reference sequence). CDR3 in amino acids: CSAILAGSSYNEQFF. The CDR3 nucleotides read TGCAGTGCCATACTAGCGGGAAGCTCCTACAATGAGCAGTTCTTC.

This clonotype was seen only a few times. The CDR3 sequence is CAWAQIAGGEQFF. Here the CDR3 DNA reads TGTGCCTGGGCCCAGATAGCGGGAGGTGAGCAGTTCTTC. This rearrangement joins TRBV30 to TRBJ2-1; 10 bases fit TRBD2. Trimming at V came to 5 bases and at J to 9 bases, leaving 7 bases not matched to a gene. The CDR3 is made up of 13 amino acids. CDR1 and CDR2 (germline): GTSNPN, SVGIG (reference sequence).

The J gene is TRBJ2-7, the V gene TRBV5-1; TRBD1 matches 7 bases. V shed 0 bases and J 3 bases; nucleotides not matched to a gene: 6. Looked up from germline, CDR1 is SGHRS and CDR2 is YFSETQ. This CDR3 has 15 residues. CDR3 DNA sequence: TGCGCCAGCAGCTTGGAGGGGGCACCAGGCTACGAGCAGTACTTC. Protein sequence: CASSLEGAPGYEQYF.